This TCR beta chain derives from a study of regulatory and conventional T cells in RAG deficiency. About this clone: Its antigen is unknown.

This CDR3 contains 14 residues. Germline V gives CDR1 SGHTS, CDR2 YDEGEE. The ends were cut back, 4 bases at V and 3 bases at J, with 11 bases in the middle. Study-wide results and caveats: Sorted Omenn CD25-high CD127-low cells may not be bona fide Tregs.

TCRdb keeps only in-frame clones here, not all; method: immunoSEQ multiplex PCR. The data contain 30,000 to 35,000 clones, over 80% of them singletons. These same records also appear under a second study, on regulatory T cells. This second study says: The primer mix had 52 TRBV and 13 TRBJ primers.

The source is a human donor in good health. Sequencing was carried out using CD8+ T cells sorted from blood. This rearrangement joins TRBV5-8 to TRBJ1-5; TRBD1 is a possible D gene (5 bases). The CDR3 sequence: CASSPDSNNQPQHF. In DNA form, the CDR3 reads TGTGCCAGCAGCCCCGACAGCAACAATCAGCCCCAGCATTTT.